The sequence of this T cell receptor beta chain was determined in a study of T-cell memory formation after mild COVID-19. Study as a whole: There were largely donor-specific TCR clusters.

Details on this clonotype: Its antigen is undetermined.

This CDR3 spans 17 amino acids. V was clipped by 4 bases and J by 3 bases; unmatched bases: 8. Germline assignment: CDR1 SGHRS and CDR2 YFSETQ. General study findings and limits: Second-wave clones with a day 37 peak had unconfirmed SARS-CoV-2 specificity. Clones which contracted sat mainly in CM and EM if CD4+, and in EMRA if CD8+.

Constant-segment primers and 5'RACE yielded cDNA libraries for TCR alpha and TCR beta, each carrying sample barcodes and UMIs. TCRdb fed the 5' RACE reads into MiXCR, producing one record per CDR3 protein. The sample carries about 390,000 distinct CDR3 sequences, around 21% recorded once. This chain connects TRBV5-1 to TRBJ2-1, with TRBD2 identical over 12 bases. The clonotype originates from an adult woman who had mild COVID-19 (a few samples of this study predate the infection). Cell type and time point are not known. The specimen sequenced was PBMCs or a T cell subset sorted from them (not recorded which). CDR3 residues: CASSVRLAGVGYNEQFF. The CDR3 bases are TGCGCCAGCAGCGTTAGACTAGCGGGAGTGGGCTACAATGAGCAGTTCTTC.